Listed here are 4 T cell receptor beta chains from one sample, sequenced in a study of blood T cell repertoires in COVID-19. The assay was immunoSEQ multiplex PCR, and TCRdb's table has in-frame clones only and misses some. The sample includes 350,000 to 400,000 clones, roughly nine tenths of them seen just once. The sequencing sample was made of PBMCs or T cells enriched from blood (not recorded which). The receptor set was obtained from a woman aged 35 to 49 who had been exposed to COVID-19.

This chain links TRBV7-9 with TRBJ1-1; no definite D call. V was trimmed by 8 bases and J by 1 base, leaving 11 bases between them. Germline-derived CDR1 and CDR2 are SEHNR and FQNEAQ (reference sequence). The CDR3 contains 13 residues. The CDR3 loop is CASYSGANTEAFF. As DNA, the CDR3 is TGTGCCAGCTACTCTGGAGCGAACACTGAAGCTTTCTTT.

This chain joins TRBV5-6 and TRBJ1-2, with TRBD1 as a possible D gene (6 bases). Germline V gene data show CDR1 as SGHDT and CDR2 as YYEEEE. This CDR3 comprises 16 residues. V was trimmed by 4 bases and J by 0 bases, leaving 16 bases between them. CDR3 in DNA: TGTGCCAGCAGCCCTCAGGGGAGAGAGACTAACTATGGCTACACCTTC. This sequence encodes CASSPQGRETNYGYTF.

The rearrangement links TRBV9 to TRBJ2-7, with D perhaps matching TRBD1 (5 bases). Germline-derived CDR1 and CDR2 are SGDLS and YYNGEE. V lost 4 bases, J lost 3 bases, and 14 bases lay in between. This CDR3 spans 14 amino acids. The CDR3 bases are TGTGCCAGCAGCCTCGGGCAGGGAAGCTACGAGCAGTACTTC. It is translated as CASSLGQGSYEQYF.

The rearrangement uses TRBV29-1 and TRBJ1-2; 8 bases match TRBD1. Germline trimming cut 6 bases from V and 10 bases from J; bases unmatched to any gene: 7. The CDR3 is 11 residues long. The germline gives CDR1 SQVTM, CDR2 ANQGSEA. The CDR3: CSVSGQGHYTF. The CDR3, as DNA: TGCAGCGTCAGCGGACAGGGTCACTACACCTTC.